Given below is one T cell receptor beta chain in context. The antigen is undetermined. The entry originates in a study of long-term antiretroviral therapy in people with HIV. Trimming at V came to 10 bases and at J to 3 bases, leaving 6 bases not matched to a gene. Germline lookup yields CDR1 WSHSY and CDR2 SAAADI. This CDR3 comprises 13 residues. Specimens carried roughly 0.95-11 million cryopreserved PBMC before DNA extraction. Study findings and constraints: ART adherence was not documented, and neither viral resistance nor therapy changes had any data. The study found that diversity rose after ART but stayed below transplant donor controls.

Run at survey level, the immunoSEQ assay was version v3.0. Per sample, sequencing targeted about 40,000-55,000 T-cell genomes. Assay: immunoSEQ multiplex PCR; the TCRdb copy retains only in-frame clones and omits some. Of under 8,000 clones listed, approximately 71% were seen once; the top ten hold 25% to 30%. The source is a man aged 40-55 years with HIV. The chain is built from TRBV10-2 and TRBJ2-1, with 7 nucleotides matching TRBD1. Sequenced here: unsorted PBMCs, sampled 0.2 years after starting antiretroviral therapy. CDR3 region: CATSRDSYNEQFF. The DNA of the CDR3 is TGCGCCACTAGCCGGGACAGCTACAATGAGCAGTTCTTC.